Following are 5 T cell receptor beta chains from one sample sequenced in a study of metastatic and nonmetastatic thyroid tumors. TCRdb re-called the PCR reads with MiXCR. The sample has some 31,000 clones; under 4.5% are singletons. Treatment of any kind had been given to no patient before thyroid surgery. Sample: blood. The source is a female donor with papillary thyroid cancer or a benign thyroid nodule (not recorded which). Some clones in this sample may be carry-over from other donors' samples.

This clone was found a few times. The rearrangement joins TRBV6-2 or TRBV6-3 to TRBJ2-3; D might be TRBD1 (6 bases). The length of the CDR3 is 14 residues. In germline, CDR1 is MNHEY, CDR2 SVGEGT. The V end was cut by 7 bases, the J end by 3 bases, with 14 bases between. This CDR3 reads CASKSGTRTDTQYF. In DNA form, the CDR3 reads TGTGCCAGCAAGTCCGGGACACGAACAGATACGCAGTATTTT.

In this sample, this clone turned up many times. The chain links TRBV28 to TRBJ1-2; D unresolved. Germline CDR1 and CDR2: MDHEN and SYDVKM. V was clipped by 6 bases and J by 8 bases, with 19 bases between them. This CDR3 contains 14 residues. This CDR3 is CASRALAGKGGYTF. Written as DNA, the CDR3 is TGTGCCAGCAGGGCCTTAGCGGGCAAAGGGGGCTACACCTTC.

This clone was counted at least ten times. The chain couples TRBV20-1 to TRBJ2-5; D is perhaps TRBD2 (6 bases). The CDR3 runs to 15 residues. Trimming removed 3 bases from V and 5 bases from J, with 19 bases in between. Germline V gene lookup returns CDR1 DFQATT and CDR2 SNEGSKA (reference sequence). DNA of the CDR3: TGCAGTGCTAGGTCTCCGTCGGGAGCCGGGGAGACCCAGTACTTC. This gives the protein CSARSPSGAGETQYF.

This clone was seen only a few times. This sequence joins TRBV27 and TRBJ2-1, with TRBD2 matching 8 bases. Germline V CDR1 and CDR2: MNHEY, SMNVEV (reference sequence). J lost 2 bases, V lost 7 bases, and 4 bases had no gene match. This CDR3 spans 14 amino acids. Here the CDR3 reads CASTSGPTYNEQFF. The DNA for the CDR3 is TGTGCCAGCACTAGCGGGCCCACCTACAATGAGCAGTTCTTC.

Sample share makes this clone medium-sized. The genes are TRBV6-6 and TRBJ2-1; tentatively, D is TRBD2 (6 bases). The CDR3 runs to 14 residues. Germline lookup yields CDR1 MNHNY and CDR2 SVGAGI (reference sequence). The V gene lost 0 bases and the J gene lost 8 bases, with 11 bases spanning the gap. The DNA for the CDR3 is TGTGCCAGCAGTTACTCCCGAGCGGGCCATGAGCAGTTCTTC. It specifies CASSYSRAGHEQFF.